The present TCR beta chain was sequenced within a study of T-cell reconstitution after alpha-beta-depleted transplantation in children. It was with unique molecular identifiers that the TCRbeta library was prepared. MiXCR, applied by TCRdb to the PCR reads, yields one record per CDR3 protein. Of approximately 500,000 distinct CDR3 sequences in the sample, about 10% were seen once. The CDR3 totals 14 residues. Per germline, CDR1 DFQATT and CDR2 SNEGSKA (reference sequence). V lost 0 bases, J lost 5 bases, and 13 bases lay in between. This clonotype was observed at least ten times. The TCR sequence derives from a child younger than 10 with inherited bone marrow failure, due to receive a stem cell transplant. This sample comprised PBMCs, obtained before TCRalphabeta/CD19-depleted stem cell transplant. The chain links TRBV20-1 to TRBJ1-1; D is possibly TRBD1 (5 bases). The CDR3 loop is CSARDVGRGTEAFF. The DNA of the CDR3 is TGCAGTGCTAGAGACGTGGGGAGGGGAACTGAAGCTTTCTTT.